This TCR beta chain was sequenced during a study of radiotherapy plus CTLA-4 blockade in lung cancer. Points on this clone: Its antigen is undetermined.

V was cut by 2 bases and J by 1 base, with 14 bases left in between. Germline loops: CDR1 SGHVS, CDR2 FNYEAQ. CDR3 size: 16 residues. Findings and caveats of the study: Researchers report tumor-derived TCR clones expanding in blood after radiotherapy plus ipilimumab.

Sequencing was performed with immunoSEQ multiplex PCR; in TCRdb, only in-frame clones are kept and a portion is missing. The table lists roughly 88,000 clones, 83% of them singletons, with over 0.75% in the top ten. The source of this sequence is a human donor with non-small cell lung cancer who had stable disease on radiotherapy plus ipilimumab. Sequences were derived from peripheral blood, sampled from a patient treated with radiotherapy plus ipilimumab. The rearrangement links TRBV7-6 to TRBJ2-5; D call uncertain. CDR3: CASSLMTPDFQETQYF. DNA of the CDR3: TGTGCCAGCAGCTTAATGACACCTGATTTCCAAGAGACCCAGTACTTC.